This TCR beta chain derives from a study of blood T cell repertoires in COVID-19. About the study: Acute-phase and convalescent COVID-19 samples originated in the United States, Italy and Spain. T cells, B-cell-depleted T cells, or PBMCs supplied cDNA or gDNA.

In the study's own analysis: Reference gene primer amplification yielded estimated nucleated cell counts. Here immunoSEQ multiplex PCR was the method, and the copy in TCRdb shows in-frame clones only, minus some. The V and J calls and clone size are taken from that table; D and trimming were inferred from the DNA. This sample carries about 170,000 clones, approximately 90% of them seen once, and the ten largest clones take roughly 26%. This clone was detected only once. The sample comprised peripheral blood. This sequence originates from a man in his 60s with acute or convalescent COVID-19.

The CDR3 nucleotides read TGTGCCAGCAGTCCCTCCGGGACAGGGAATAACTATGGCTACACCTTC. Translating it yields CASSPSGTGNNYGYTF. The rearrangement links TRBV27 to TRBJ1-2; 9 bases are shared with TRBD1. Germline CDR1 is MNHEY and CDR2 is SMNVEV (reference sequence). V lost 5 bases and J lost 1; bases outside the gene matches: 8. CDR3 length equals 16 residues.